A single sample gave rise to the 8 T cell receptor beta chains below, sequenced in a study of tumor and adjacent non-tumor tissue in lung cancer. The library came from three nested PCR rounds adapted from ARM-PCR protocols. TCRdb used MiXCR to reprocess the multiplex PCR reads, holding one entry per CDR3 protein. The sample comprises approximately 100,000 distinct CDR3 sequences, 60% to 70% of which are singletons, and 19% rests with the top ten. The template was RNA from unsorted bulk tissue. Distant lung tissue was collected more than 3 cm away from the tumor edge. The sequencing sample was made of distant non-tumor lung tissue. The source of these receptors is a man aged 55-75 years with non-small cell lung cancer.

CDR3: CASRSTGISADEQYF. The CDR3 bases are TGTGCCAGCAGGTCAACCGGGATTAGTGCGGACGAGCAGTACTTC. The chain joins TRBV12-3 or TRBV12-4 to TRBJ2-7; D is possibly TRBD2 (5 bases). V lost 6 bases, J lost 5 bases, and 20 bases lay in between. The CDR3 length is 15 residues.

On this clonotype: An end of the junction differs from the germline gene, which may be a read error. J is TRBJ1-2 and V is TRBV6-5; no reliable D call. The CDR3 runs to 15 residues. Germline V gene lookup returns CDR1 MNHEY and CDR2 SVGAGI. Written as DNA, the CDR3 is TGTGTCAGCAATTACTCGATGGGCGCTAACTATGGCTACACCTTC. Translating it yields CVSNYSMGANYGYTF.

This clonotype appeared many times. This chain joins TRBV29-1 and TRBJ1-6; D unresolved. Germline V CDR1 and CDR2: SQVTM, ANQGSEA. Trimming pared 4 bases from V and 3 bases from J, leaving 7 bases between. The CDR3 spans 13 residues. This CDR3 is CSVGTNYNSPLHF. The CDR3 nucleotides are TGCAGCGTTGGAACGAACTATAATTCACCCCTCCACTTT.

Regarding this clonotype: A read error is possible here, since a much larger clone lies one base away. Since the CDR3 does not end with the conserved phenylalanine or tryptophan, this likely comes from a read error. This sequence joins TRBV12-3 or TRBV12-4 and TRBJ2-1; weak D call: TRBD1 (6 bases). The CDR3 sequence is 12 residues long. Trimming cost V 5 bases and J 5 bases, with 7 bases left between them. CDR3 nucleotides: TGTGCCAGCAGTCAGGGGAACAATGAGCAGTTCTAC. Translating it yields CASSQGNNEQFY.

About this clonotype itself: Since no conserved phenylalanine or tryptophan closes the CDR3, a read error is the likely cause. The rearrangement joins TRBV11-1 to TRBJ2-2; no definite D call. Per the germline V gene, CDR1 is SGHAT and CDR2 is FQDESV (reference sequence). V was clipped by 2 bases and J by 4 bases, with 14 bases between them. The CDR3 is 16 residues long. CDR3 protein: CASSLNSGVCTGELFY. The CDR3 nucleotides are TGTGCCAGCAGCTTAAATAGTGGGGTTTGCACCGGGGAGCTGTTTTAT.

In the case of this clonotype: One end of the junction varies from germline; a read error may be responsible. V gene TRBV12-3 or TRBV12-4 combines with J gene TRBJ2-5, with TRBD2 matching over 7 bases. This CDR3 contains 15 residues. The CDR3, as DNA: TGTGCCAGCAGTTTCCACGGGACTAACCAAGAGACCCATTACTTC. Protein sequence: CASSFHGTNQETHYF.

Points on this clonotype: This sequence may be a read error, since a much larger clone differs from it by one base. The genes are TRBV20-1 and TRBJ1-2, with TRBD1 identical over 7 bases. The CDR3 totals 12 residues. The germline CDR1 and CDR2 sequences are DFQATT and SNEGSKA (reference sequence). The V and J ends lost 6 bases and 6 bases, in that order; junction bases with no gene match: 7. The CDR3 nucleotides are TGCAGTGCACCCGGGACAGCTGATGGCTACACCTTC. As protein: CSAPGTADGYTF.

This clonotype was picked up a small number of times. V gene TRBV12-5 combines with J gene TRBJ2-1; 8 bases are shared with TRBD2. The length of the CDR3 is 16 residues. J lost 4 bases, V lost 5 bases, and 10 bases had no gene match. Germline loops: CDR1 LGHNT, CDR2 FRNRAP. The CDR3 loop is CASGVQLAGAYNEQFF. The CDR3 region has the DNA TGTGCTAGTGGTGTCCAGCTAGCGGGCGCGTACAATGAGCAGTTCTTC.